Sequencing of this TCR beta chain was carried out in a study of identifying expanded T cells in peripheral blood. Unmatched junction bases numbered 6, after V lost 6 bases and J lost 3 bases. CDR1 KGHSH and CDR2 LQKENI come from the germline V gene. CDR3 length equals 14 residues. Overall study results and limits: Approximately 1.1 clones differed between technical replicates, versus roughly 17 and 20 over time.

On this clone itself: Its antigen is not known.

The table came from immunoSEQ multiplex PCR; TCRdb's copy has only in-frame clones and leaves some out. Found here are 75,000 to 90,000 clones, about 90% of them singletons; the top ten hold 7% to 8.5%. The receptor's source is a person aged 18 to 75 in good health. Sequencing was carried out using blood. This chain connects TRBV18 to TRBJ2-3, with TRBD1 identical over 7 bases. The CDR3 DNA reads as TGTGCCAGCTCCCAGACAGGGAAGACAGATACGCAGTATTTT. It encodes CASSQTGKTDTQYF.